This TCR beta chain is from a study of human T cells and chemical hapten exposure. Study results and caveats: Expanded TCRs formed significantly more large CDR3 similarity clusters than controls.

TCRdb independently ran MiXCR on the RACE reads; one entry per CDR3 protein. This table holds 370,000 or so distinct CDR3 sequences, roughly 4.8% found once. Time point defined: patch test 1, 2 weeks after DPC sensitization. Treatment here: therapeutic diphenylcyclopropenone sensitization with weekly scalp DPC. This clonotype was recorded a few times. No antigen is known for it. CDR1 and CDR2 (germline): MNHEY, SMNVEV (reference sequence). CDR3 length: 12 residues. V was pared by 5 bases and J by 3 bases, with 8 bases between. Material: whole blood, obtained in connection with sensitization to the hapten diphenylcyclopropenone (DPC). The origin of this receptor is a woman aged 50 to 60 with alopecia areata. Some clones in this sample may be carry-over from other donors' samples. This chain links TRBV27 with TRBJ2-7, with D possibly being TRBD1 (5 bases). Here the CDR3 DNA reads TGTGCCAGCAGTGTAGACAGCTACGAGCAGTACTTC. Amino acid sequence: CASSVDSYEQYF.